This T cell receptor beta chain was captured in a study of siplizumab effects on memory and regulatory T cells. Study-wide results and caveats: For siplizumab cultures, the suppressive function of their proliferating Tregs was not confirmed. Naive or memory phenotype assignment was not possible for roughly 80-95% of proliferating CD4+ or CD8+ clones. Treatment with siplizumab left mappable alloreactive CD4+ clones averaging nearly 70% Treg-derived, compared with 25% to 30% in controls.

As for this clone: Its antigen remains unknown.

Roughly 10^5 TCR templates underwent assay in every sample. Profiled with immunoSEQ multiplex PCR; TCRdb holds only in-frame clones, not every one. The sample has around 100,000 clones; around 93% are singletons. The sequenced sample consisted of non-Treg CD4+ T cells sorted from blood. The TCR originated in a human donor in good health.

CDR3 in amino acids: CAVRDSGNTIYF. The CDR3 coding sequence is TGTGCCGTCCGAGACTCTGGAAACACCATATATTTT. The rearrangement joins TRBV28 to TRBJ1-3; D is undetermined. V shed 11 bases and J shed 0 bases, with 8 bases lying between them. The CDR3 is 12 amino acids. Germline V lookup: CDR1 MDHEN, CDR2 SYDVKM.